Listed below are T cell receptor beta chains from one sample, sequenced in a study of T cell changes during pregnancy in multiple sclerosis. Sequencing used immunoSEQ multiplex PCR; TCRdb keeps in-frame clones, though not all of them. The table includes around 56,000 clones, around nine tenths detected once. Source: peripheral blood, taken in the first trimester of pregnancy. Receptors originate from a female donor in good health, enrolled as a control in a pregnancy study. Each CDR3 is given with its conserved first and last residue. D genes are given only for firm matches. Size tells how often a clone was seen (once, few, many) or the class of an expanded clone, and some rows leave it out.

j_gene: TRBJ1-1; d_gene: .; abundance: .; v_gene: TRBV18; len: 15; CDR3aa: CASSPLEGVNTEAFF; CDR3nt: TGTGCCAGCTCACCATTGGAAGGGGTAAACACTGAAGCTTTCTTT
j_gene: TRBJ2-7; d_gene: .; abundance: once; v_gene: TRBV5-1; len: 15; CDR3aa: CASSLESVGLYEQYF; CDR3nt: TGCGCCAGCAGCTTGGAATCTGTGGGCCTCTACGAGCAGTACTTC
j_gene: TRBJ1-5; d_gene: .; abundance: .; v_gene: TRBV19; len: 12; CDR3aa: CASSIPPRPQHF; CDR3nt: TGTGCCAGTAGTATTCCCCCCCGGCCCCAGCATTTT
j_gene: TRBJ1-1; d_gene: .; abundance: .; v_gene: TRBV2; len: 12; CDR3aa: CANRRANTEAFF; CDR3nt: TGTGCCAACAGGAGGGCTAACACTGAAGCTTTCTTT
j_gene: TRBJ1-3; d_gene: .; abundance: .; v_gene: TRBV7-5; len: 13; CDR3aa: CARSFRPLGTIYF; CDR3nt: TGTGCCAGAAGCTTCCGCCCCCTAGGCACCATATATTTT
j_gene: TRBJ2-3; d_gene: .; abundance: .; v_gene: TRBV29-1; len: 12; CDR3aa: CSLGESTDTQYF; CDR3nt: TGCAGCCTCGGGGAGAGCACAGATACGCAGTATTTT
j_gene: TRBJ2-3; d_gene: .; abundance: .; v_gene: TRBV6-4; len: 14; CDR3aa: CASSEGGGTDTQYF; CDR3nt: TGTGCCAGCAGTGAAGGGGGAGGGACAGATACGCAGTATTTT
j_gene: TRBJ1-1; d_gene: TRBD1; abundance: .; v_gene: TRBV9; len: 15; CDR3aa: CASRKTGNEYTEAFF; CDR3nt: TGTGCCAGCAGGAAGACAGGGAACGAGTACACTGAAGCTTTCTTT
j_gene: TRBJ1-5; d_gene: .; abundance: .; v_gene: TRBV6-5; len: 14; CDR3aa: CASSYSRFDQPQHF; CDR3nt: TGTGCCAGCAGTTACTCCAGGTTTGATCAGCCCCAGCATTTT
j_gene: TRBJ2-1; d_gene: TRBD2; abundance: .; v_gene: TRBV7-9; len: 14; CDR3aa: CASSWTSGGGEQFF; CDR3nt: TGTGCCAGCAGCTGGACTAGCGGGGGGGGTGAGCAGTTCTTC